Sequencing of this TCR beta chain was carried out in a study of blood T cell repertoires in COVID-19 (TCRdb year 2020). In the study overall: For ImmuneRACE Cohort 3, a participant was defined as recovered based on two consecutive negative NP/OP PCR tests, clearance by a healthcare professional, or resolution of symptoms. The repertoires were released in a freely available public database intended as a resource for research on the immune response to SARS-CoV-2. The sample metadata nearly always contained a de-identified subject ID, COVID-19 status, age in years and sex. The dataset comprised deeply sampled blood TCRbeta repertoires from subjects exposed to, actively infected with, or recovered from COVID-19. The samples were drawn from the first 160 participants of the ongoing ImmuneRACE study and from over a thousand subjects provided by 6 global collaborators. The collaborator samples originated in the United States, Italy and Spain and spanned the acute and convalescent phases of COVID-19. Where available, HLA class I and class II types were obtained from metadata supplied by the sample provider rather than from assay-based typing. The prospective study material was composed of cDNA or gDNA derived from T cells, B-cell-depleted T cells, or PBMCs. General study outcomes and caveats: The quantity of clinical and demographic metadata differed by source and by participant and was supplied without curation.

This clone was recorded once. Its antigen is still unknown. No much larger clone is present one base from it, and per-base qualities are unavailable. TCRbeta CDR3 regions were amplified from genomic DNA by means of the immunoSEQ Assay, a bias-controlled multiplex PCR. Processing in the source paper ran as follows. Within the assay, amplification of reference gene primers was used to estimate how many nucleated cells each sample contained. To quantify the absolute abundance of each unique TCRbeta CDR3 rearrangement, sequence reads were collapsed and filtered. Productive Simpson clonality was computed per sample as the square root of Simpson's diversity index over productive rearrangements. TCRdb took over this immuneACCESS table, retaining in-frame rearrangements with V and J assigned. Such tables are incomplete; in checked studies, under half of the missing clones stem from an unresolved V gene, and the remainder is unexplained. The V and J calls and clone size come from that table; D and trimming were worked out from the DNA. A total of about 190,000 clones appear in this sample, around 87% of them only once. In total, the top ten clones hold approximately 23% of the sample.

From its cysteine to its phenylalanine, the CDR3 spans 14 amino acids. Only the CDR3 region is kept as DNA, spanning 42 bases read in frame from base 1. V loses 2 bases, J loses 0 bases, and the germline ends lie 8 bases apart. From the germline V gene, CDR1 is SGDLS and CDR2 is YYNGEE. In the prospective study, participants were 18 to 89 years old, resided in about two dozen geographic areas of the United States, and were enrolled through a virtual design. To assign participants to cohorts, the prospective study relied on clinical history that participants themselves reported in a screening survey and a study questionnaire. Each participant in the prospective study had whole blood, serum and a nasopharyngeal or oropharyngeal swab collected by mobile phlebotomists. Over a roughly 2-month period, participants in the prospective study had the option of providing additional blood draws and questionnaires. Before DNA extraction, prospective study blood samples were shipped either frozen or at room temperature.

This sequence originates from a woman between 40 and 55 years old in a cohort exposed to, infected with or recovered from COVID-19 (not recorded which). The sequencing sample was made of PBMCs or T cells enriched from blood (not recorded which). The chain employs TRBV9 and TRBJ1-1; the D region possibly corresponds to TRBD1 (6 bases align). The bases are TGTGCCAGCAGCGTTGACAGGTTGAACACTGAAGCTTTCTTT. This sequence encodes CASSVDRLNTEAFF.